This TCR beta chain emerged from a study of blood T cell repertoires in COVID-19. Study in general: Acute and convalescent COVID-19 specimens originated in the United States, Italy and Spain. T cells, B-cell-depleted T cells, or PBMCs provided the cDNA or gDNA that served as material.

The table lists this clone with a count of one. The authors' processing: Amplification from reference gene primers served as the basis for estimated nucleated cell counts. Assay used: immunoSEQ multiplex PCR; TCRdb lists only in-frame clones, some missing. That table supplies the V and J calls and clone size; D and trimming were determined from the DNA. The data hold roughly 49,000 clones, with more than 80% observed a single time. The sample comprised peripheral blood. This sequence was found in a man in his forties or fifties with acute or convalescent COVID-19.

The DNA for the CDR3 is TGCGCCAGCAGCTTGCAGGCTAGCGGTACGGGGGAGACCCAGTACTTC. This translates into CASSLQASGTGETQYF. The gene calls are TRBV5-1 and TRBJ2-5; TRBD2 agrees at 7 bases. V dropped 1 base and J dropped 5; count of bases not matched to a gene: 11. CDR3 size: 16 residues. The germline V gene has CDR1 SGHRS and CDR2 YFSETQ.